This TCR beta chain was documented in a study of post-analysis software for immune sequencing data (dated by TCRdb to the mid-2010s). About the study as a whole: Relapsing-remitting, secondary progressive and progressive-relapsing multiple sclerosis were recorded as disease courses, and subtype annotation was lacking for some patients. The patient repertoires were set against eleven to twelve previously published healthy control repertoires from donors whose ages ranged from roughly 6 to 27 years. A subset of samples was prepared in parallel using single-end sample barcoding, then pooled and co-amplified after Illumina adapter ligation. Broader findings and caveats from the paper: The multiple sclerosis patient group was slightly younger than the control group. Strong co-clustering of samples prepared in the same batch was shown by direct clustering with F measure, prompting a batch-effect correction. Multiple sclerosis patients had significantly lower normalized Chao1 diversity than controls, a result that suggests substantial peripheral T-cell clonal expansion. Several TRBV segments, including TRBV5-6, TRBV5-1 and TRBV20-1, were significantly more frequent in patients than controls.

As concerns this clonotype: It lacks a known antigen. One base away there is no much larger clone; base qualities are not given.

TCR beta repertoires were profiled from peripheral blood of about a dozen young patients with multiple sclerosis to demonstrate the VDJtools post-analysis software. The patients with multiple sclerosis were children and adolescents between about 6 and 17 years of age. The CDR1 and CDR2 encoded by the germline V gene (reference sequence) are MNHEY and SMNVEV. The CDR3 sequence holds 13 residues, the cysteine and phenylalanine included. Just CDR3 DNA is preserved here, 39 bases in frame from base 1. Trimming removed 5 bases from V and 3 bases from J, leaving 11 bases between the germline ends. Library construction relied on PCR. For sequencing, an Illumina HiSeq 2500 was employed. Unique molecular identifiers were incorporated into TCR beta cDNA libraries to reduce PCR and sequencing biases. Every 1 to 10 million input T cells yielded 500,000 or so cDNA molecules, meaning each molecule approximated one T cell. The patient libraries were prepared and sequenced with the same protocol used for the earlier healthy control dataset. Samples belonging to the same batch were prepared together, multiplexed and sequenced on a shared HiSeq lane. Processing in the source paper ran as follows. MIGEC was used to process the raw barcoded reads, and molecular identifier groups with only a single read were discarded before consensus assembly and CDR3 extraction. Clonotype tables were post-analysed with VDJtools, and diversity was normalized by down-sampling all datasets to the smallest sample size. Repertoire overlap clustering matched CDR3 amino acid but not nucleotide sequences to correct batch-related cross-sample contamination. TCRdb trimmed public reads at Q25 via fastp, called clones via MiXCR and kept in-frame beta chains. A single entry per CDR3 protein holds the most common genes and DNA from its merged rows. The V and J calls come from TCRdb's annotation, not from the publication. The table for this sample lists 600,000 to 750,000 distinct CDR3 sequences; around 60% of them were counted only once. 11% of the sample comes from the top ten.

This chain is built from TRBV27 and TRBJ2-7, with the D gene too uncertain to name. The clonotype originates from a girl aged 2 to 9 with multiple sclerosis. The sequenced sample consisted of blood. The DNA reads TGTGCCAGCAGTCCTGGGATGAACTACGAGCAGTACTTC. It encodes CASSPGMNYEQYF.